Listed below are T cell receptor beta chains from one sample, sequenced in a study of shared clonotypes between healthy human individuals. Using immunoSEQ multiplex PCR, the repertoire was profiled, and TCRdb retains in-frame clones only, with some absent. Of under 2.5 million clones in the sample, around 90% were seen once. The sample comprised naive CD4+ T cells from PBMCs. These receptors were collected from a man in his late teens or twenties in good health. Some clones in this sample may be carry-over from other donors' samples. The CDR3 runs from the conserved cysteine through the conserved F or W. D genes are given only for firm matches. The size of a clone is reported for some rows only, either as once, few or many, or as a class for expanded clones.

clone_size,d_call,v_call,j_call,cdr3_nt,cdr3_aa
-,-,TRBV11-2,TRBJ2-7,TGTGCCAGCAGCTTAGGCGCGGTCGCGAGATCCTACGAGCAGTACTTC,CASSLGAVARSYEQYF
-,TRBD2,TRBV2,TRBJ2-7,TGTGCCAGCAGTGATGGGAGCGGGGGTTTCTACGAGCAGTACTTC,CASSDGSGGFYEQYF
-,-,TRBV4-2,TRBJ1-3,TGTGCCAGCAGCCAAGATCCAGGCTCGGCCAGCTCTGGAAACACCATATATTTT,CASSQDPGSASSGNTIYF
-,-,TRBV5-1,TRBJ2-7,TGCGCCAGCAGCTTGGAAGGTTTAAGGACGGGAGTATGGTTC,CASSLEGLRTGVWF
-,-,TRBV5-1,TRBJ2-5,TGCGCCAGCAGCTTGGCCACCCAAGAGACCCAGTACTTC,CASSLATQETQYF
once,TRBD2,TRBV7-2,TRBJ2-1,TGTGCCAGCAGCCTAAGCGGGACCTCCTACAATGAGCAGTTCTTC,CASSLSGTSYNEQFF
-,-,TRBV7-3,TRBJ2-1,TGTGCCAGCAGCCCGGGGGATGAGCAGTTCTTC,CASSPGDEQFF
-,-,TRBV6-1,TRBJ2-3,TGTGCCAGCAGTGAAAGGGACACGCGCCCCACAGATACGCAGTATTTT,CASSERDTRPTDTQYF
-,TRBD2,TRBV9,TRBJ2-5,TGTGCCAGCAGCGTAGGGGCTAGCGGGAGGATCGCGGGAGAGACCCAGTACTTC,CASSVGASGRIAGETQYF
once,TRBD2,TRBV28,TRBJ2-3,TGTGCCAGCAGTGCCCCTAGCGGTGCTAGCACAGATACGCAGTATTTT,CASSAPSGASTDTQYF
-,-,TRBV5-1,TRBJ2-7,TGCGCCAGCAGCCTAATAGCGGAGGGAAACTACGAGCAGTACTTC,CASSLIAEGNYEQYF
-,-,TRBV11-1,TRBJ2-1,TGTGCCAGCAGCCCGACGACCCACAATGAGCAGTTCTTC,CASSPTTHNEQFF
-,-,TRBV28,TRBJ2-7,TGTGCCAGCAGTTTATCCCCACCAAGGTCCGATGCGGTGCAGTACTTC,CASSLSPPRSDAVQYF
-,-,TRBV20-1,TRBJ2-3,TGCAGTGCTCCGGTCGGTCCCGGGCAGTATTTT,CSAPVGPGQYF
-,-,TRBV5-1,TRBJ2-5,TGCGCCAGCAGCGTTGCGGGACCTCAAGAGACCCAGTACTTC,CASSVAGPQETQYF
-,-,TRBV5-1,TRBJ2-3,TGCGCCAGCAGCCGGGGTGGCACAGATACGCAGTATTTT,CASSRGGTDTQYF
-,-,TRBV30,TRBJ2-3,TGTGCCTACGGCGGTGTTTTTTTCACAGATACGCAGTATTTT,CAYGGVFFTDTQYF
-,-,TRBV11-2,TRBJ2-6,TGTGCCAGCAGCTTATACTCTGGGGCCAACGTCCTGACTTTC,CASSLYSGANVLTF
-,TRBD1,TRBV5-1,TRBJ2-3,TGCGCCAGCAGCTTGTCCAAGGGACAGGGGGCAGATACGCAGTATTTT,CASSLSKGQGADTQYF
-,-,TRBV28,TRBJ2-6,TGTGCCAGCAGCCCCTGGGGGGTCTCTGGGGCCAACGTCCTGACTTTC,CASSPWGVSGANVLTF
-,-,TRBV7-3,TRBJ2-3,TGTGCCAGCAGCCCAGGGGAGATCAGGGATACGCAGTATTTT,CASSPGEIRDTQYF
-,-,TRBV19,TRBJ2-2,TGTGCCAGTAGTCGGCAGGGACCTATGGTTTTCGGGGAGCTGTTTTTT,CASSRQGPMVFGELFF
-,-,TRBV6-6,TRBJ2-2,TGTGCCAGCAGCGGCGGTACGAACACCGGGGAGCTGTTTTTT,CASSGGTNTGELFF
-,-,TRBV4-1,TRBJ1-3,TGCGCCAGCAGCCAAGAGGGCCACATCTCTGGAAACACCATATATTTT,CASSQEGHISGNTIYF
-,TRBD1,TRBV15,TRBJ2-6,TGTGCCACCAGCAAGGGACAGCCTGGGGCCAACGTCCTGACTTTC,CATSKGQPGANVLTF
-,-,TRBV5-1,TRBJ2-3,TGCGCCAGCAGCTTGCTAGGTTCAACAGATACGCAGTATTTT,CASSLLGSTDTQYF
-,TRBD2,TRBV7-2,TRBJ2-1,TGTGCCAGCAGCTTAGGCCCCCTAGCGGGAGAACGAAATGAGCAGTTCTTC,CASSLGPLAGERNEQFF
once,-,TRBV6-1,TRBJ2-5,TGTGCCAGCACCCTCCTTTCTAGCCCTCAAGAGACCCAGTACTTC,CASTLLSSPQETQYF
-,-,TRBV9,TRBJ1-3,TGTGCCAGCAGCGTACGGGCTACGCGTGGAAACACCATATATTTT,CASSVRATRGNTIYF
-,-,TRBV28,TRBJ2-5,TGTGCCAGCAGTACCCCAGGGTATCAAGAGACCCAGTACTTC,CASSTPGYQETQYF
few,-,TRBV29-1,TRBJ1-1,TGCAGCGTGGCAGGGATCGTGAACACTGAAGCTTTCTTT,CSVAGIVNTEAFF
-,TRBD1,TRBV7-3,TRBJ1-2,TGTGCCAGCACCCTTGCTCCCGGACAGGCCTACACCTTC,CASTLAPGQAYTF
-,-,TRBV6-6,TRBJ2-7,TGTGCCAGCAGTGACAGCTCCTACGAGCAGTACTTC,CASSDSSYEQYF
-,TRBD1,TRBV5-1,TRBJ1-2,TGCGCCAGCAGCCTTCGTGATGGGACAGGCCTCGATGGCTACACCTTC,CASSLRDGTGLDGYTF
once,-,TRBV5-1,TRBJ2-1,TGCGCCAGCAGCGAGGGATTAAGCTCCTACAATGAGCAGTTCTTC,CASSEGLSSYNEQFF
-,TRBD1,TRBV6-1,TRBJ2-1,TGTGCCAGCAGTGATGGGACAGGGGATTACAATGAGCAGTTCTTC,CASSDGTGDYNEQFF
once,-,TRBV2,TRBJ1-1,TGTGCCAGCGGCGTCCAGGGGAACACTGAAGCTTTCTTT,CASGVQGNTEAFF
-,-,TRBV29-1,TRBJ1-4,TGCAGCGTTAGGGGTCCAACTAATGAAAAACTGTTTTTT,CSVRGPTNEKLFF
-,-,TRBV4-2,TRBJ2-1,TGTGCCAGCAGCCAAGAAACAGGGTCGTGGGAGCAGTTCTTC,CASSQETGSWEQFF
-,-,TRBV11-2,TRBJ2-6,TGTGCCAGCAGGGGACTTCGCTCTGGGGCCAACGTCCTGACTTTC,CASRGLRSGANVLTF
-,-,TRBV5-6,TRBJ2-3,TGTGCCAGCAGCGGGAGCCGGACTAGCACAGATACGCAGTATTTT,CASSGSRTSTDTQYF
-,-,TRBV7-2,TRBJ2-3,TGTGCCAGCAGCTTAGTTGCGCGGGAAACAGATACGCAGTATTTT,CASSLVARETDTQYF
-,-,TRBV5-4,TRBJ2-6,TGTGCCAGCAGCTCCAGCTCTGGGGCCAACGTCCTGACTTTC,CASSSSSGANVLTF
-,-,TRBV7-9,TRBJ1-2,TGTGCCAGCAGCTTCTACTTCCCTAACTATGGCTACACCTTC,CASSFYFPNYGYTF
-,TRBD2,TRBV29-1,TRBJ2-1,TGCAGCGTTGAACTTGGGACTAGCGGTACCTACAATGAGCAGTTCTTC,CSVELGTSGTYNEQFF
-,TRBD1,TRBV28,TRBJ1-1,TGTGCCAGCACCTTACTGCCGGGACAGGGGGCGCGGGCTGAAGCTTTCTTT,CASTLLPGQGARAEAFF
-,-,TRBV2,TRBJ1-2,TGTGCCAGCGGGACTGTCTATGGCTACACCTTC,CASGTVYGYTF
-,-,TRBV5-1,TRBJ2-7,TGCGCCAGCAGCCCTGGCTGGGGGAGCTCCTACGAGCAGTACTTC,CASSPGWGSSYEQYF
-,TRBD2,TRBV28,TRBJ2-3,TGTGCCAGCAGTCCTGGACTAGCGGGAACCACAGATACGCAGTATTTT,CASSPGLAGTTDTQYF
-,TRBD2,TRBV4-1,TRBJ2-2,TGCGCCAGCAGCCAAGCGGGACTAGCTGAAGCGAACACCGGGGAGCTGTTTTTT,CASSQAGLAEANTGELFF
-,-,TRBV4-2,TRBJ2-7,TGTGCCAGCAGCCAAGAGCAGGACAGCTCCTACGAGCAGTACTTC,CASSQEQDSSYEQYF
-,-,TRBV7-9,TRBJ1-1,TGTGCCAGCAGCCAGGGGACGGTGAACACTGAAGCTTTCTTT,CASSQGTVNTEAFF
-,-,TRBV6-1,TRBJ2-7,TGTGCCAGCAGGGGAGTGGCAGAGAGCTACGAGCAGTACTTC,CASRGVAESYEQYF
-,-,TRBV5-8,TRBJ2-3,TGTGCCAGCAGCTTTTCCTCAGATACGCAGTATTTT,CASSFSSDTQYF
-,-,TRBV6-6,TRBJ2-1,TGTGCCAGCAGGATGGACGGGAGCTTCGATGAGCAGTTCTTC,CASRMDGSFDEQFF